A selection of T cell receptor beta chains follows, all from one sample in a study of healthy donors' naive CD4 and CD8 T cells. TCRdb re-analysed the reads in MiXCR, keeping a single row per CDR3 protein. The top ten hold roughly 2.3% of the sample, which has 150,000 to 200,000 distinct CDR3 sequences, 65% to 75% seen once. Material: naive CD4+ and CD8+ T cells sorted from blood, pooled from several donors. The origin of the receptors is a pool of human donors in good health; the sample pools cells from several healthy donors. CDR3s include the opening cysteine and the closing phenylalanine or tryptophan. Each record gives: clone size, D gene, V gene, J gene, CDR3 protein, CDR3 DNA. The D gene is left open where the match is weak. Clone size, where shown, is once, few, many, or a class for clones that have expanded.

.,.,TRBV6-5,TRBJ1-2,CASRPSDGRGYTF,TGTGCCAGCAGGCCATCGGACGGGAGGGGCTACACCTTC
.,.,TRBV29-1,TRBJ1-2,CSVERGSYGYTF,TGCAGCGTTGAGAGAGGGTCCTATGGCTACACCTTC
.,.,TRBV15,TRBJ1-5,CATSRALTEVDQPQHF,TGTGCCACCAGCAGAGCATTGACAGAGGTGGACCAGCCCCAGCATTTT
.,.,TRBV30,TRBJ1-5,CAWSRGDSNQPQHF,TGTGCCTGGAGTAGAGGGGATAGCAATCAGCCCCAGCATTTT
.,.,TRBV2,TRBJ1-2,CASLDTDGYTF,TGTGCCAGCCTCGACACCGATGGCTACACCTTC
.,TRBD2,TRBV11-2,TRBJ2-7,CASSLTRSGRVAEQYF,TGTGCCAGCAGCTTGACAAGAAGCGGGAGGGTTGCCGAGCAGTACTTC
.,.,TRBV4-3,TRBJ2-7,CASSQGPGYEQYF,TGCGCCAGCAGCCAAGGCCCAGGGTACGAGCAGTACTTC
once,TRBD2,TRBV14,TRBJ2-2,CASRGSGTNTGELFF,TGTGCCAGCAGGGGAAGCGGGACGAACACCGGGGAGCTGTTTTTT
.,.,TRBV6-6,TRBJ2-5,CASSYSTAGGMETQYF,TGTGCCAGCAGTTACTCGACCGCAGGAGGAATGGAGACCCAGTACTTC
.,.,TRBV5-4,TRBJ2-5,CASSRREETQYF,TGTGCCAGCAGCCGCAGAGAAGAGACCCAGTACTTC
few,TRBD2,TRBV5-6,TRBJ2-1,CASSLWPSGYNEQFF,TGTGCCAGCAGCTTGTGGCCTAGCGGATACAATGAGCAGTTCTTC
.,TRBD1,TRBV29-1,TRBJ1-1,CNVYRGGNTEAFF,TGCAACGTCTACAGGGGTGGGAACACTGAAGCTTTCTTT
.,TRBD1,TRBV13,TRBJ1-1,CASSLDRPALEAFF,TGTGCCAGCAGCCTGGACAGGCCCGCCCTTGAAGCTTTCTTT
.,.,TRBV12-3/TRBV12-4,TRBJ1-1,CASSPLGEYTEAFF,TGTGCCAGCAGTCCCCTAGGGGAGTACACTGAAGCTTTCTTT
.,TRBD1,TRBV19,TRBJ2-7,CATQGQGSYEQYF,TGTGCCACTCAGGGACAGGGCTCCTACGAGCAGTACTTC
.,TRBD2,TRBV15,TRBJ2-1,CATSRDLGGRVDEQFF,TGTGCCACCAGCAGAGATCTAGGCGGGAGGGTGGATGAGCAGTTCTTC
.,.,TRBV13,TRBJ2-1,CASSFARGKHNEQFF,TGTGCCAGCAGCTTTGCTAGAGGAAAGCACAATGAGCAGTTCTTC
.,.,TRBV5-6,TRBJ2-1,CASSLAQNNEQFF,TGTGCCAGCAGCTTGGCTCAAAACAATGAGCAGTTCTTC
.,.,TRBV12-5,TRBJ1-5,CASGLVLGDSNQPQHF,TGTGCTAGTGGTTTGGTACTAGGAGATAGCAATCAGCCCCAGCATTTT
few,.,TRBV29-1,TRBJ1-2,CSVIHSTTNYGYTF,TGCAGCGTTATCCACTCCACTACTAACTATGGCTACACCTTC
.,.,TRBV19,TRBJ2-1,CASSATGLPYNEQFF,TGTGCCAGTAGTGCCACAGGGCTCCCGTACAATGAGCAGTTCTTC
once,.,TRBV29-1,TRBJ2-7,CSVEDHRSPQYEQYF,TGCAGCGTTGAAGATCACCGAAGTCCCCAGTACGAGCAGTACTTC
.,TRBD1,TRBV5-1,TRBJ2-7,CASSPSTRQGEQYF,TGCGCCAGCAGCCCTTCGACTCGACAGGGCGAGCAGTACTTC
few,.,TRBV5-4,TRBJ2-7,CASSYKEGSVTYEQYF,TGTGCCAGCAGCTACAAGGAGGGATCGGTGACATACGAGCAGTACTTC
.,.,TRBV4-3,TRBJ1-2,CASSQAGNYGYTF,TGCGCCAGCAGCCAAGCCGGGAACTATGGCTACACCTTC
.,TRBD2,TRBV27,TRBJ2-3,CASSLLRESTDTQYF,TGTGCCAGCAGTTTATTGCGGGAGAGCACAGATACGCAGTATTTT
.,.,TRBV6-1,TRBJ2-7,CASSEERSRATYEQYF,TGTGCCAGCAGTGAAGAGAGGTCTAGAGCCACCTACGAGCAGTACTTC
.,TRBD2,TRBV6-5,TRBJ2-1,CASSPTSGGPGQFF,TGTGCCAGCAGTCCGACTAGCGGAGGCCCCGGGCAGTTCTTC
.,TRBD1,TRBV29-1,TRBJ1-1,CSVEGTAFTEAFF,TGCAGCGTTGAGGGGACAGCCTTCACTGAAGCTTTCTTT
.,.,TRBV29-1,TRBJ2-1,CSVELRLAPEGSYNEQFF,TGCAGCGTTGAACTCCGCCTAGCACCGGAGGGCTCCTACAATGAGCAGTTCTTC
.,.,TRBV6-5,TRBJ1-3,CASSYSLLSGNTIYF,TGTGCCAGCAGCTACTCGCTGCTCTCTGGAAACACCATATATTTT
.,TRBD2,TRBV6-5,TRBJ2-3,CASRQRGLGDTQYF,TGTGCCAGCAGGCAGCGGGGGCTGGGGGATACGCAGTATTTT
.,TRBD1,TRBV6-5,TRBJ1-5,CASSSDRGHNQPQHF,TGTGCCAGCAGCTCGGACAGGGGGCACAATCAGCCCCAGCATTTT
few,.,TRBV27,TRBJ1-1,CASSWGSNTEAFF,TGTGCCAGCAGTTGGGGCAGCAACACTGAAGCTTTCTTT
few,.,TRBV6-1,TRBJ2-7,CASSEAQGTNAYEQYF,TGTGCCAGCAGTGAAGCGCAGGGTACTAATGCCTACGAGCAGTACTTC
.,TRBD2,TRBV29-1,TRBJ2-1,CSVNRSGRSRGNEQFF,TGCAGCGTCAACCGTAGCGGGAGAAGTCGGGGCAATGAGCAGTTCTTC
.,.,TRBV7-6,TRBJ1-1,CASSKGGTEAFF,TGTGCCAGCAGCAAAGGGGGAACTGAAGCTTTCTTT
.,TRBD1,TRBV6-6,TRBJ2-1,CASSFPGGPTYNEQFF,TGTGCCAGCAGTTTCCCAGGGGGCCCTACCTACAATGAGCAGTTCTTC
.,.,TRBV14,TRBJ2-5,CASSPLGVGGIQETQYF,TGTGCCAGCAGCCCTCTAGGGGTTGGCGGAATTCAAGAGACCCAGTACTTC
.,TRBD1,TRBV19,TRBJ1-5,CASSREGASNQPQHF,TGTGCCAGTAGTCGTGAGGGGGCCAGCAATCAGCCCCAGCATTTT
.,TRBD1,TRBV27,TRBJ1-2,CASSQGTGMGYTF,TGTGCCAGCAGCCAAGGGACAGGGATGGGCTACACCTTC
.,TRBD1,TRBV27,TRBJ1-2,CASSRSVGGTAVYGYTF,TGTGCCAGCAGCCGATCCGTGGGGGGGACAGCTGTATATGGCTACACCTTC
.,.,TRBV29-1,TRBJ1-3,CSVSIIGAGNTIYF,TGCAGCGTGTCCATAATCGGGGCTGGAAACACCATATATTTT
.,.,TRBV19,TRBJ2-7,CASSIQLTYEQYF,TGTGCCAGTAGTATACAGCTTACCTACGAGCAGTACTTC